The 14 T cell receptor beta chains listed next were all sequenced from one sample in a study of cytomegalovirus exposure and HLA in healthy donors. This table comes from immunoSEQ multiplex PCR, and its TCRdb copy is limited to in-frame clones, with some not included. This table holds some 120,000 clones, about 94% found once. The sequenced material came from PBMCs. These receptors were collected from a woman aged 18-29 years in good health and CMV-seronegative.

The genes are TRBV2 and TRBJ2-2, with 10 bases fitting TRBD2. Losses at the gene ends were 3 bases for V and 8 bases for J; bases not matched to a gene: 12. The CDR3 consists of 17 residues. The germline gives CDR1 SNHLY, CDR2 FYNNEI. This CDR3 is CASSDWLAGAQGGELFF. The CDR3 DNA follows: TGTGCCAGCAGTGACTGGCTAGCGGGGGCTCAAGGAGGGGAGCTGTTTTTT.

The chain links TRBV6-1 to TRBJ2-3; TRBD2 matches 11 bases. The length of the CDR3 is 17 residues. After removal of 4 bases from V and 4 bases from J, the junction contained 10 bases not matched to a gene. From germline, CDR1 is MNHNS and CDR2 SASEGT. In DNA, the CDR3 is TGTGCCAGCAGTGCCCCACTAGCGGGGGTTCGTTCAGATACGCAGTATTTT. This translates into CASSAPLAGVRSDTQYF.

This chain links TRBV5-1 with TRBJ2-3; 7 nucleotides line up with TRBD2. This CDR3 spans 14 amino acids. Losses at the gene ends were 0 bases for V and 5 bases for J; bases not matched to a gene: 3. The germline V gene encodes CDR1 SGHRS and CDR2 YFSETQ. The CDR3 coding sequence is TGCGCCAGCAGCTTGGAAGCGGGGAGAGATACGCAGTATTTT. It yields the protein CASSLEAGRDTQYF.

The chain combines TRBV5-4 with TRBJ2-7; TRBD1 matches 9 bases. CDR3 length: 14 amino acids. The germline V gene encodes CDR1 SGHNT and CDR2 YYREEE (reference sequence). V lost 4 bases, J lost 3 bases, and 5 bases stayed unmatched. CDR3 nucleotides: TGTGCCAGCAGCGGGGGGACAGGGCACTACGAGCAGTACTTC. As protein: CASSGGTGHYEQYF.

The DNA for the CDR3 is TGTGCCAGCAGTTCGGAATTAAGGGGGGGGGTTGGCACAGATACGCAGTATTTT. It specifies CASSSELRGGVGTDTQYF. This chain connects TRBV27 to TRBJ2-3, with D maybe TRBD2 (7 bases). Germline values: CDR1 MNHEY, CDR2 SMNVEV (reference sequence). Between the trimmed V and J ends, which lost 4 bases and 1 base, there was a span of 21 bases. The CDR3 has 18 residues.

V usage is TRBV5-4 and J usage is TRBJ2-3; D remains ambiguous. The CDR3 extends over 12 amino acids. Germline assignment: CDR1 SGHNT and CDR2 YYREEE (reference sequence). Deletions cut 4 bases from V and 2 bases from J, with 5 bases between. DNA for the CDR3: TGTGCCAGCAGCACAACCACAGATACGCAGTATTTT. Amino acid sequence: CASSTTTDTQYF.

The CDR3 region is CASSSTRTLMNTEAFF. Written as DNA, the CDR3 is TGTGCCAGCAGTTCCACCCGGACACTGATGAACACTGAAGCTTTCTTT. This chain uses TRBV6-6 with TRBJ1-1; maybe TRBD1 (5 bases). The CDR3 totals 16 residues. Trimming left V 4 bases short and J 0 bases short, with 15 bases between. CDR1 is MNHNY, CDR2 SVGAGI, per germline (reference sequence).

The chain combines TRBV5-1 with TRBJ2-7; D perhaps matches TRBD1 (5 bases). The germline V gene encodes CDR1 SGHRS and CDR2 YFSETQ. Trimming cost V 3 bases and J 6 bases, with 25 bases left between them. The CDR3 extends over 17 amino acids. CDR3 nucleotide sequence: TGCGCCAGCAGCTGGGGCGGAAGTAGTTTCATAAAGGGCGAGCAGTACTTC. Its protein product is CASSWGGSSFIKGEQYF.

The chain recombines TRBV7-2 with TRBJ1-2; D gene ambiguous. Germline V gives CDR1 SGHTA, CDR2 FQGNSA. The CDR3 contains 15 residues. Between the trimmed V and J ends, which lost 5 bases and 1 base, there was a span of 14 bases. This chain's CDR3 is CASSPQFGRNYGYTF. CDR3 DNA sequence: TGTGCCAGCAGCCCACAATTTGGGCGTAACTATGGCTACACCTTC.

This chain connects TRBV5-1 to TRBJ1-2; D is possibly TRBD1 (6 bases). Germline V gene sequence: CDR1 SGHRS, CDR2 YFSETQ. The V and J ends lost 4 bases and 0 bases respectively, with 10 bases between them. CDR3 length: 14 amino acids. CDR3 in DNA: TGCGCCAGCAGCCTTAGGACAGCTAACTATGGCTACACCTTC. Translated: CASSLRTANYGYTF. Full variable domain (outside the CDR3, taken from reference TRBV5-1 and TRBJ1-2): KAGVTQTPRYLIKTRGQQVTLSCSPISGHRSVSWYQQTPGQGLQFLFEYFSETQRNKGNFPGRFSGRQFSNSRSEMNVSTLELGDSALYLCASSLRTANYGYTFGSGTRLTVV.

The chain has TRBV4-1 and TRBJ1-1, with a weak D call TRBD1 (6 bases). V lost 1 base to trimming and J lost 2 bases, with 17 bases between them. This CDR3 contains 17 residues. Germline lookup yields CDR1 MGHRA and CDR2 YSYEKL. The CDR3 DNA reads TGCGCCAGCAGCCAAGTGCTCGGGAGGACAGTTAACACTGAAGCTTTCTTT. Amino acids: CASSQVLGRTVNTEAFF.

The count of this clone is one. The chain couples TRBV18 to TRBJ1-2; 7 nucleotides match TRBD1. Germline loops: CDR1 KGHSH, CDR2 LQKENI. The CDR3 consists of 14 residues. With V trimmed by 6 bases and J by 6 bases, 10 bases remained unmatched. The CDR3 DNA is TGTGCCAGCTCGCTCCCGACAGGGATCCATGGCTACACCTTC. Amino acids: CASSLPTGIHGYTF.

The chain employs TRBV19 and TRBJ1-2, with 8 bases lining up with TRBD1. This CDR3 is built from 17 residues. Germline loops: CDR1 LNHDA, CDR2 SQIVND (reference sequence). Trimming at V came to 4 bases and at J to 1 base, leaving 11 bases not matched to a gene. The CDR3 is CASSNRAGGFRNYGYTF. CDR3 DNA: TGTGCCAGTAGTAATCGCGCAGGGGGCTTTCGTAACTATGGCTACACCTTC.

This chain connects TRBV7-2 to TRBJ2-7; 8 bases line up with TRBD2. CDR1 SGHTA and CDR2 FQGNSA come from the germline V gene. The CDR3 runs 15 residues. V trimming: 1 base; J trimming: 2 bases; junction bases outside the gene matches: 4. In DNA form, the CDR3 reads TGTGCCAGCAGCTTAGATTGGACTAGCCCCTACGAGCAGTACTTC. Residues: CASSLDWTSPYEQYF.